This T cell receptor beta chain was identified during a study of blood T cell repertoires in COVID-19 (dated by TCRdb to the early 2020s). Regarding the research as a whole: Samples from collaborators originated in the United States, Italy and Spain and spanned both the acute and convalescent phases of COVID-19. The material from the prospective study consisted of cDNA or gDNA derived from T cells, B-cell-depleted T cells, or PBMCs. Deeply sampled blood TCRbeta repertoires from subjects exposed to, actively infected with, or recovered from COVID-19 were included in the dataset. A freely available public database, intended as a resource for researchers studying the immune response to SARS-CoV-2, is where the repertoires were released. The samples were drawn from two sources: the first 160 participants of the ongoing ImmuneRACE study, and fewer than 1,500 subjects contributed by 6 global collaborators. Sample metadata almost always included a de-identified subject ID, COVID-19 status, age in years and sex. HLA class I and class II types, where available, came from metadata supplied by the sample provider rather than from assay-based typing.

Worth noting for this clone: Its antigen specificity is not known. The record has no base qualities; no much larger clone is one base away.

Collaborating institutions collected whole blood in K2EDTA tubes following their own protocols. Collaborator samples were shipped for TCRbeta analysis as frozen whole blood, isolated PBMCs, or DNA extracted from either sample type. What the work shows at the level of the full study, not this receptor alone: Clinical and demographic metadata were provided uncurated, with the amount varying by source and participant.

Between the V and J ends, shortened by 0 bases and 4 bases respectively, the junction contains 12 bases. CDR1 LGHDT and CDR2 YNNKEL were looked up in the germline V gene (reference sequence). The CDR3 covers 15 residues, taking in both the cysteine and the phenylalanine. This entry keeps only the CDR3 DNA: 45 bases, framed from base 1. The immunoSEQ Assay, a bias-controlled multiplex PCR, was used to amplify TCRbeta CDR3 regions from genomic DNA. From the authors' description of their analysis: Within the assay, amplification of reference gene primers was used to estimate how many nucleated cells each sample contained. Sequence reads were collapsed and filtered to measure the absolute abundance of every unique TCRbeta CDR3 rearrangement. Productive Simpson clonality was computed per sample as the square root of Simpson's diversity index over productive rearrangements. Here the immuneACCESS table is served through TCRdb, limited to in-frame sequences with V and J called. Missing clones are a known gap in these copies; in checked studies unresolved V genes cover under half, and the rest lacks a known reason. That table supplies the V and J calls and clone size; D and trimming were determined from the DNA. Counted in this sample were tens of thousands of clones; 75% to 90% of them appeared once. Around 2.6% of the sample lies in the top ten.

Sequenced: peripheral blood. Rearrangement joined TRBV3-1 (or the pseudogene TRBV3-2) to TRBJ1-2; 6 matching bases give a weak D call of TRBD1. This clonotype originated in a human donor in a cohort sampled during active COVID-19. The CDR3: CASSQDGGAGYGYTF. The DNA sequence reads TGTGCCAGCAGCCAAGATGGGGGCGCAGGCTATGGCTACACCTTC.